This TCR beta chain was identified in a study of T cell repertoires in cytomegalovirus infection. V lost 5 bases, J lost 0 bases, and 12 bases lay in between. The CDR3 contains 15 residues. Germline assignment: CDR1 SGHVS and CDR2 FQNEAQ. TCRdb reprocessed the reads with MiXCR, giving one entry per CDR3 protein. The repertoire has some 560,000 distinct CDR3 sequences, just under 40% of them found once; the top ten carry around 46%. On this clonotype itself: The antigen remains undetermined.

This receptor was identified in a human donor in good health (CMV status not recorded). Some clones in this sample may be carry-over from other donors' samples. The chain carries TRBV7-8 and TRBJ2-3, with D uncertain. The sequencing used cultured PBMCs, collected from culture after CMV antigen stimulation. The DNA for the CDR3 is TGTGCCAGCAGCCAATCAAACCCTAGCACAGATACGCAGTATTTT. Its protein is CASSQSNPSTDTQYF.